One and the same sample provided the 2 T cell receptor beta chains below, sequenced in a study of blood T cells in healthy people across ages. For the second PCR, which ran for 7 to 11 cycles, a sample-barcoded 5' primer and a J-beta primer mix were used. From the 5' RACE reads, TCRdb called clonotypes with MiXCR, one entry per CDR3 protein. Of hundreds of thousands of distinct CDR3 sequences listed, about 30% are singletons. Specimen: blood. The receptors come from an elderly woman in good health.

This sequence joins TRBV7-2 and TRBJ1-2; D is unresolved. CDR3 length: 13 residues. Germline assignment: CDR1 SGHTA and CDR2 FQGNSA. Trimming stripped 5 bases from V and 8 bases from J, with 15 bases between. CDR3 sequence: CASSHRGVEGYTF. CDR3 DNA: TGTGCCAGCAGCCATCGCGGGGTCGAAGGCTACACCTTC.

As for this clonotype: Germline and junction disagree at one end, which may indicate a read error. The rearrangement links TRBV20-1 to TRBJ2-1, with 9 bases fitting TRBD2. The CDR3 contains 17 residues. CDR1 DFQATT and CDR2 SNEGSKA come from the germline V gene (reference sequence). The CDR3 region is CSARVRGSGGSYNEQFF. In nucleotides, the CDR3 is TGCAGTGCTAGAGTGCGAGGTAGCGGGGGCTCCTACAATGAGCAGTTCTTT.